Presented here are 28 T cell receptor beta chains from one specimen sequenced in a study of shared clonotypes between healthy human individuals. Data came from immunoSEQ multiplex PCR; TCRdb stores just in-frame clones and leaves some out. The profile shows under 650,000 clones, almost 97% of them singletons. The sequenced sample was naive CD4+ T cells sorted from blood. Subset: CD45RA+ positively selected. All receptors come from a woman in her thirties in good health.

The V gene is TRBV7-9, the J gene TRBJ2-7; 8 bases fit TRBD1. Germline loops: CDR1 SEHNR, CDR2 FQNEAQ (reference sequence). Trimming cost V 5 bases and J 1 base; bases outside gene matches: 7. The CDR3 is 15 amino acids. The CDR3 here is CASSPKQGESYEQYF. In nucleotides, the CDR3 is TGTGCCAGCAGCCCGAAACAGGGGGAATCCTACGAGCAGTACTTC.

J is TRBJ2-1 and V is TRBV11-2; D unclear. This CDR3 contains 14 residues. Germline assignment: CDR1 SGHAT and CDR2 FQNNGV. The V and J ends lost 5 bases and 2 bases respectively, with 10 bases between them. CDR3 bases: TGTGCCAGCAGCCACAAGTGGGCCTACAATGAGCAGTTCTTC. Translation: CASSHKWAYNEQFF. Full variable domain (rest looked up from reference TRBV11-2 and TRBJ2-1): EAGVAQSPRYKIIEKRQSVAFWCNPISGHATLYWYQQILGQGPKLLIQFQNNGVVDDSQLPKDRFSAERLKGVDSTLKIQPAKLEDSAVYLCASSHKWAYNEQFFGPGTRLTVL.

This clone was found once. This chain connects TRBV5-1 to TRBJ2-1; 10 bases are shared with TRBD1. The CDR3 runs 16 residues. Germline-derived CDR1 and CDR2 are SGHRS and YFSETQ. The V segment lost 5 bases and the J segment 8 bases; nucleotides outside the gene matches: 13. The CDR3 DNA is TGCGCCAGCAGACTCCCGACAGGGGGCGCGGTCGATGAGCAGTTCTTC. It codes for CASRLPTGGAVDEQFF.

The rearrangement joins TRBV30 to TRBJ2-5, with 7 bases that match TRBD2. The J call is in doubt because the DNA end fits TRBJ2-7 better. Germline V gene sequence: CDR1 GTSNPN, CDR2 SVGIG (reference sequence). The CDR3 loop spans 14 amino acids. CDR3 in amino acids: CAWSTGTIAYEQYF. The CDR3 DNA follows: TGTGCCTGGAGTACCGGGACTATCGCCTACGAGCAGTACTTC.

The chain has TRBV30 and TRBJ2-3, with TRBD1 matching over 7 bases. The CDR3 runs 15 residues. The V gene's germline CDR1 is GTSNPN and CDR2 SVGIG (reference sequence). J gave up 4 bases and V 5 bases, and 12 bases lay outside the gene matches. CDR3 sequence (DNA): TGTGCCTGGGGCCCGGGACAGTCACACGCAGATACGCAGTATTTT. Protein: CAWGPGQSHADTQYF.

This clone appeared once. The chain combines TRBV27 with TRBJ1-5; perhaps TRBD1 as D (5 bases). V was clipped by 6 bases and J by 0 bases, with 12 bases between them. The germline gives CDR1 MNHEY, CDR2 SMNVEV (reference sequence). There are 15 residues in the CDR3. CDR3 region: CASRSGGNSNQPQHF. CDR3 DNA sequence: TGTGCCAGCAGATCGGGGGGTAATAGCAATCAGCCCCAGCATTTT.

The chain has TRBV6-5 and TRBJ1-5, with a possible D match to TRBD1 (6 bases). This CDR3 has 14 amino acids. Germline V gene lookup returns CDR1 MNHEY and CDR2 SVGAGI. V lost 8 bases, J lost 6 bases, and 17 bases lay in between. CDR3 region: CASSRTGSRQPQHF. The CDR3 bases are TGTGCCAGCTCGCGAACAGGGAGCCGTCAGCCCCAGCATTTT.

V is TRBV19 and J is TRBJ1-3; tentatively, D is TRBD1 (5 bases). The CDR3 sequence is 15 residues long. Trimming took 11 bases from V and 0 from J, leaving 17 bases between them. Per the germline V gene, CDR1 is LNHDA and CDR2 is SQIVND (reference sequence). CDR3 coding DNA: TGTGCCGCCTCCCGGGGCCGAGACTCTGGAAACACCATATATTTT. Translation: CAASRGRDSGNTIYF.

The rearrangement joins TRBV28 to TRBJ2-1, with D possibly TRBD2 on 5 matching bases. This CDR3 is 13 amino acids long. Germline V gene data show CDR1 as MDHEN and CDR2 as SYDVKM. The ends were cut back, 3 bases at V and 14 bases at J, with 17 bases in the middle. In DNA, the CDR3 is TGTGCCAGCAGTTTTTTAGGGAGTGGAGGAAAGTTCTTC. Protein: CASSFLGSGGKFF.

The CDR3, as DNA: TGTGCCAGCAGCTTAGGTGGCGCTGGCGCCTATGGCTACACCTTC. It translates to CASSLGGAGAYGYTF. This rearrangement joins TRBV7-9 to TRBJ1-2; D uncertain. Germline CDR1 SEHNR, CDR2 FQNEAQ (reference sequence). V lost 1 base and J 4 bases, leaving 13 bases between the germline ends. This CDR3 spans 15 amino acids. Looking up the rest from reference TRBV7-9 and TRBJ1-2 gives the full variable domain: DTGVSQNPRHKITKRGQNVTFRCDPISEHNRLYWYRQTLGQGPEFLTYFQNEAQLEKSRLLSDRFSAERPKGSFSTLEIQRTEQGDSAMYLCASSLGGAGAYGYTFGSGTRLTVV.

The chain links TRBV5-1 to TRBJ2-5; 13 bases map to TRBD2. Germline V gene lookup returns CDR1 SGHRS and CDR2 YFSETQ. The junction had 17 bases not matched to a gene; V was cut back by 2 bases and J by 1 base. The CDR3 contains 21 residues. The CDR3 bases are TGCGCCAGCAGCTTCTTCATAAGACGCGGGACTAGCGGGGACCGCCAAGAGACCCAGTACTTC. It encodes CASSFFIRRGTSGDRQETQYF.

This sequence joins TRBV5-4 and TRBJ2-2; 7 bases fit TRBD2. Trimming at V came to 0 bases and at J to 4 bases, leaving 6 bases not matched to a gene. Germline V gene sequence: CDR1 SGHNT, CDR2 YYREEE (reference sequence). The CDR3 runs 16 residues. CDR3 loop: CASSLDRRTSTGELFF. CDR3 nucleotides: TGTGCCAGCAGCTTGGACCGAAGGACTAGCACCGGGGAGCTGTTTTTT.

The genes are TRBV21-1 and TRBJ1-5. TRBV21-1 is described as a pseudogene. CDR3 length equals 16 residues. CDR3 region: CASSKVRGSRNQPQHF. The CDR3 bases are TGTGCCAGCAGCAAAGTGCGGGGGTCGCGTAATCAGCCCCAGCATTTT.

The rearrangement links TRBV5-4 to TRBJ2-1; 12 positions agree with TRBD2. The J segment lost 6 bases and the V segment lost 9 bases, leaving 13 bases of the junction unmatched. From germline, CDR1 is SGHNT and CDR2 YYREEE (reference sequence). This CDR3 is built from 16 residues. The CDR3 spells CAIKRASGRAFNEQFF. The CDR3 DNA follows: TGTGCCATCAAGAGGGCTAGCGGGAGGGCCTTCAATGAGCAGTTCTTC.

The rearrangement uses TRBV4-1 and TRBJ2-7; possibly TRBD2 for D (5 bases). Germline CDR1 MGHRA, CDR2 YSYEKL. Trimming removed 2 bases at V and 4 bases at J, with 9 bases between. CDR3 length: 13 residues. As DNA, the CDR3 is TGCGCCAGCAGCCAAACTAGTGGGTACGAGCAGTACTTC. Amino acid sequence: CASSQTSGYEQYF.

The J gene is TRBJ2-7, the V gene TRBV13, with 8 bases that match TRBD2. Per the germline V gene, CDR1 is PRHDT and CDR2 is FYEKMQ (reference sequence). The V and J ends lost 0 bases and 2 bases, in that order; junction bases with no gene match: 6. This CDR3 comprises 16 residues. The CDR3 sequence is CASSLGGGLAPYEQYF. CDR3 sequence (DNA): TGTGCCAGCAGCTTAGGGGGTGGACTAGCTCCCTACGAGCAGTACTTC.

This clone was picked up one time. V usage is TRBV4-1 and J usage is TRBJ2-3; 8 bases map to TRBD2. The CDR3 extends over 17 amino acids. Germline V gene lookup returns CDR1 MGHRA and CDR2 YSYEKL. The V and J ends lost 2 bases and 2 bases, in that order; junction bases with no gene match: 9. This CDR3 reads CASSQWGTSGPTDTQYF. In DNA form, the CDR3 reads TGCGCCAGCAGCCAATGGGGAACTAGCGGACCCACAGATACGCAGTATTTT.

The rearrangement uses TRBV10-1 and TRBJ2-2, with a tentative D call TRBD2 (6 bases). The CDR3 has 13 amino acids. Per germline, CDR1 WNHNN and CDR2 SYGVQD (reference sequence). V was shortened by 6 bases and J by 3 bases, with 8 bases between the two germline ends. The CDR3 here is CASRGGDTGELFF. CDR3 sequence (DNA): TGCGCCAGCAGAGGAGGGGACACCGGGGAGCTGTTTTTT.

The chain couples TRBV2 to TRBJ1-2; 7 positions agree with TRBD1. The CDR3 is 14 residues long. Unmatched junction bases numbered 4, after V lost 2 bases and J lost 4 bases. The germline gives CDR1 SNHLY, CDR2 FYNNEI. CDR3 residues: CASSEIGTAYGYTF. The CDR3 region has the DNA TGTGCCAGCAGTGAAATCGGGACAGCCTATGGCTACACCTTC.

The chain carries TRBV18 and TRBJ1-5; 7 positions match TRBD1. Germline V gives CDR1 KGHSH, CDR2 LQKENI. The CDR3 sequence is 15 residues long. The V gene end was trimmed by 4 bases and the J gene end by 11 bases; junction bases not matched to a gene: 14. CDR3 in DNA: TGTGCCAGCTCACTGGGGACAGCCGACGAGAGAGCCCAGCATTTT. Its translation: CASSLGTADERAQHF.

This clone appeared once. The rearrangement joins TRBV5-1 to TRBJ2-7; TRBD1 matches 11 bases. Germline V gene lookup returns CDR1 SGHRS and CDR2 YFSETQ. J gave up 6 bases and V 4 bases, and 9 bases lay outside the gene matches. This CDR3 contains 15 residues. The CDR3 nucleotides are TGCGCCAGCAGCCGTTCCGGGACAGGGGGGTTCGAGCAGTACTTC. Its translation: CASSRSGTGGFEQYF.

The rearrangement uses TRBV11-2 and TRBJ2-1; 8 bases agree with TRBD1. CDR1 SGHAT and CDR2 FQNNGV come from the germline V gene. The CDR3 has 16 amino acids. With 1 base clipped from V and 3 bases from J, the junction kept 5 bases outside the gene matches. The CDR3, as DNA: TGTGCCAGCAGCTTAGGTGACAGGGGAAGCTACAATGAGCAGTTCTTC. Its protein product is CASSLGDRGSYNEQFF.

V usage is TRBV11-3 and J usage is TRBJ2-1, with 8 bases matching TRBD2. Germline CDR1 SGHNT, CDR2 YENEEA. CDR3 size: 15 residues. Trimming removed 5 bases from V and 7 bases from J; junction bases left unmatched: 10. The CDR3 region is CASSLSGRVGNEQFF. CDR3 bases: TGTGCCAGCAGCCTGAGCGGGAGAGTGGGGAATGAGCAGTTCTTC.

The CDR3 reads CASSTVESGVGTGANVLTF. The CDR3 nucleotides read TGTGCCAGCTCAACAGTCGAGAGCGGGGTCGGTACTGGGGCCAACGTCCTGACTTTC. This rearrangement joins TRBV18 to TRBJ2-6, with 7 bases that match TRBD2. The CDR3 contains 19 residues. Germline CDR1 KGHSH, CDR2 LQKENI. The J segment lost 2 bases and the V segment lost 5 bases, leaving 15 bases of the junction unmatched. Combining the CDR3 with reference TRBV18 and TRBJ2-6 gives the whole variable domain NAGVMQNPRHLVRRRGQEARLRCSPMKGHSHVYWYRQLPEEGLKFMVYLQKENIIDESGMPKERFSAEFPKEGPSILRIQQVVRGDSAAYFCASSTVESGVGTGANVLTFGAGSRLTVL.

The chain employs TRBV28 and TRBJ1-2; tentative D call: TRBD1 (6 bases). Germline V lookup: CDR1 MDHEN, CDR2 SYDVKM. The CDR3 loop spans 14 amino acids. Trimming removed 2 bases from V and 4 bases from J, with 11 bases in between. CDR3 loop: CASSLTGTLYGYTF. The CDR3 DNA sequence: TGTGCCAGCAGTTTAACAGGGACCCTCTATGGCTACACCTTC.

The rearrangement links TRBV28 to TRBJ1-2, with TRBD1 identical over 9 bases. CDR3 length: 15 residues. Germline trimming cut 6 bases from V and 4 bases from J; bases unmatched to any gene: 9. In germline, CDR1 is MDHEN, CDR2 SYDVKM. CDR3 DNA: TGTGCCAGCAGACCCCGGGACAGGGTCGTCTATGGCTACACCTTC. As protein: CASRPRDRVVYGYTF.

The chain carries TRBV10-3 and TRBJ1-2; 7 bases align to TRBD1. This CDR3 has 16 amino acids. In germline, CDR1 is ENHRY, CDR2 SYGVKD. The V and J ends lost 3 bases and 3 bases, in that order; junction bases with no gene match: 10. CDR3 sequence: CAISDGPTGVYYGYTF. CDR3 in DNA: TGTGCCATCAGTGATGGGCCTACAGGGGTCTACTATGGCTACACCTTC.

Notes on this clone: The junction departs from the called germline gene at one end, perhaps through a read error. This chain uses TRBV30 with TRBJ2-1; D may be TRBD2 (5 bases). The CDR3 extends over 11 amino acids. Germline CDR1 and CDR2: GTSNPN and SVGIG (reference sequence). For the CDR3, the DNA is TGTGCCTGGAGTCCCGCTGGCCCGGAGGTCTTC. This sequence encodes CAWSPAGPEVF.